These 10 T cell receptor beta chains share one sample of origin, sequenced in a study of T-cell memory formation after mild COVID-19. TCRdb recomputed calls from the 5' RACE reads with MiXCR, one row per CDR3 protein. The sample lists around 530,000 distinct CDR3 sequences; about 20% were seen once. The source material was PBMCs or a T cell subset sorted from them (not recorded which). The source of these receptors is an adult woman who had mild COVID-19 (a few samples of this study predate the infection). Cell type and time point are not known.

This clonotype was seen a few times. The V gene is TRBV29-1, the J gene TRBJ2-5; either TRBD1 or TRBD2 may fit D (6 bases each). V shed 3 bases and J shed 5 bases, with 31 bases lying between them. Germline loops: CDR1 SQVTM, CDR2 ANQGSEA. This CDR3 is 19 amino acids long. CDR3 DNA: TGCAGCGTTGAGGAGGGGGGAACAGGGAAGTTCTTCTCTCAGGAGACCCAGTACTTC. This translates into CSVEEGGTGKFFSQETQYF. Full variable domain (missing parts from reference TRBV29-1 and TRBJ2-5): SAVISQKPSRDICQRGTSLTIQCQVDSQVTMMFWYRQQPGQSLTLIATANQGSEATYESGFVIDKFPISRPNLTFSTLTVSNMSPEDSSIYLCSVEEGGTGKFFSQETQYFGPGTRLLVL.

V usage is TRBV9 and J usage is TRBJ2-3, with TRBD2 identical over 7 bases. The J segment lost 2 bases and the V segment lost 5 bases, leaving 8 bases of the junction unmatched. Germline CDR1 is SGDLS and CDR2 is YYNGEE. This CDR3 has 15 amino acids. The CDR3 DNA reads as TGTGCCAGCAGTAAAACGGGAGGTACCACAGATACGCAGTATTTT. The encoded protein is CASSKTGGTTDTQYF.

The gene calls are TRBV19 and TRBJ2-1, with 10 bases that match TRBD2. The CDR3 is made up of 17 amino acids. Looked up from germline, CDR1 is LNHDA and CDR2 is SQIVND (reference sequence). Losses at the gene ends were 8 bases for V and 7 bases for J; bases not matched to a gene: 17. The DNA of the CDR3 is TGTGCCAGTGACTGGGGACTAGCGAGGAGTGCCTCAAATGAGCAGTTCTTC. Encoded protein: CASDWGLARSASNEQFF. The full variable domain, rest sourced from reference TRBV19 and TRBJ2-1, is DGGITQSPKYLFRKEGQNVTLSCEQNLNHDAMYWYRQDPGQGLRLIYYSQIVNDFQKGDIAEGYSVSREKKESFPLTVTSAQKNPTAFYLCASDWGLARSASNEQFFGPGTRLTVL.

The chain employs TRBV11-1 and TRBJ2-1; 8 bases agree with TRBD1. The CDR3 contains 12 residues. CDR1 SGHAT and CDR2 FQDESV come from the germline V gene (reference sequence). Trimming at V came to 6 bases and at J to 7 bases, leaving 2 bases not matched to a gene. The DNA of the CDR3 is TGTGCCAGCAGGTACAGGGGGAATGAGCAGTTCTTC. It specifies CASRYRGNEQFF.

This clonotype was counted between two and nine times. This rearrangement joins TRBV12-3 or TRBV12-4 to TRBJ1-2; D perhaps matches TRBD1 (6 bases). The CDR3 totals 13 residues. V was cut by 8 bases and J by 2 bases, with 12 bases left in between. The CDR3 DNA is TGTGCCAGCCGACTAGGACAGAACTATGGCTACACCTTC. Amino acids: CASRLGQNYGYTF.

The J gene is TRBJ2-1, the V gene TRBV7-2; 8 bases line up with TRBD2. Per the germline V gene, CDR1 is SGHTA and CDR2 is FQGNSA. V shed 5 bases, J shed 5 bases, and the junction held 14 bases outside the gene matches. CDR3 length: 17 residues. The CDR3, as DNA: TGTGCCAGCAGCCCCGTAGAGGGACTAGGAAGTCACAATGAGCAGTTCTTC. This sequence encodes CASSPVEGLGSHNEQFF.

The genes are TRBV7-8 and TRBJ2-3, with 8 bases matching TRBD1. The germline CDR1 and CDR2 sequences are SGHVS and FQNEAQ. V was clipped by 5 bases and J by 4 bases; unmatched bases: 5. The CDR3 totals 14 residues. The CDR3 spells CASSLDRVPDTQYF. The CDR3 DNA sequence: TGTGCCAGCAGCCTGGACAGGGTGCCAGATACGCAGTATTTT.

This clonotype was recorded a few times. The chain uses TRBV21-1 and TRBJ2-5. TRBV21-1 is reported as a pseudogene. This CDR3 spans 13 amino acids. In nucleotides, the CDR3 is TGTGCCAGCAGCCCCGGGTTCCTAGAGACCCAGTACTTC. This codes for CASSPGFLETQYF.

The chain uses TRBV4-3 and TRBJ2-1; 8 bases are shared with TRBD2. Germline values: CDR1 LGHNA, CDR2 YSLEER. The V segment lost 3 bases and the J segment 3 bases; nucleotides outside the gene matches: 4. There are 15 residues in the CDR3. CDR3 nucleotides: TGCGCCAGCAGCCAGATGGGACTAGGCTACAATGAGCAGTTCTTC. It translates to CASSQMGLGYNEQFF.

The chain joins TRBV5-5 to TRBJ2-7; 7 bases line up with TRBD2. The V gene end was trimmed by 5 bases and the J gene end by 2 bases; junction bases not matched to a gene: 4. This CDR3 has 13 amino acids. The germline CDR1 and CDR2 sequences are SGHKS and YYEKEE (reference sequence). This CDR3 is CASSGLVPYEQYF. The DNA of the CDR3 is TGTGCCAGCAGTGGACTAGTCCCCTACGAGCAGTACTTC.